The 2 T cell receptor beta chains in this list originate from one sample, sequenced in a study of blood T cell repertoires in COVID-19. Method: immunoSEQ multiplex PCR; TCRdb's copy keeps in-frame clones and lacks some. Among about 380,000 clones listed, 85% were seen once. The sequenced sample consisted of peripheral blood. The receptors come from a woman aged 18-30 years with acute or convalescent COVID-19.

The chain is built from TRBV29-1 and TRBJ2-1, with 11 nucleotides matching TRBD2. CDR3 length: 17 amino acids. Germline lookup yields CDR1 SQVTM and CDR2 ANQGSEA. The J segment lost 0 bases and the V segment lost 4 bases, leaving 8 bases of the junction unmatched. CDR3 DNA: TGCAGCGTTGTAACTAGCGGGAGTTCGGGCTCCTACAATGAGCAGTTCTTC. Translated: CSVVTSGSSGSYNEQFF.

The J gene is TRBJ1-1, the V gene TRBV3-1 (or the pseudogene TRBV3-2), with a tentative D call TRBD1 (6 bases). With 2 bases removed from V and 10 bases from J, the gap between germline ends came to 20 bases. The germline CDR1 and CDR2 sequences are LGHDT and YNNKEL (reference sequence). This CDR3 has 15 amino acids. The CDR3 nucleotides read TGTGCCAGCAGCCAAATTGAGGGCGGGGGGCAAGGAGCTTTCTTT. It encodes CASSQIEGGGQGAFF.